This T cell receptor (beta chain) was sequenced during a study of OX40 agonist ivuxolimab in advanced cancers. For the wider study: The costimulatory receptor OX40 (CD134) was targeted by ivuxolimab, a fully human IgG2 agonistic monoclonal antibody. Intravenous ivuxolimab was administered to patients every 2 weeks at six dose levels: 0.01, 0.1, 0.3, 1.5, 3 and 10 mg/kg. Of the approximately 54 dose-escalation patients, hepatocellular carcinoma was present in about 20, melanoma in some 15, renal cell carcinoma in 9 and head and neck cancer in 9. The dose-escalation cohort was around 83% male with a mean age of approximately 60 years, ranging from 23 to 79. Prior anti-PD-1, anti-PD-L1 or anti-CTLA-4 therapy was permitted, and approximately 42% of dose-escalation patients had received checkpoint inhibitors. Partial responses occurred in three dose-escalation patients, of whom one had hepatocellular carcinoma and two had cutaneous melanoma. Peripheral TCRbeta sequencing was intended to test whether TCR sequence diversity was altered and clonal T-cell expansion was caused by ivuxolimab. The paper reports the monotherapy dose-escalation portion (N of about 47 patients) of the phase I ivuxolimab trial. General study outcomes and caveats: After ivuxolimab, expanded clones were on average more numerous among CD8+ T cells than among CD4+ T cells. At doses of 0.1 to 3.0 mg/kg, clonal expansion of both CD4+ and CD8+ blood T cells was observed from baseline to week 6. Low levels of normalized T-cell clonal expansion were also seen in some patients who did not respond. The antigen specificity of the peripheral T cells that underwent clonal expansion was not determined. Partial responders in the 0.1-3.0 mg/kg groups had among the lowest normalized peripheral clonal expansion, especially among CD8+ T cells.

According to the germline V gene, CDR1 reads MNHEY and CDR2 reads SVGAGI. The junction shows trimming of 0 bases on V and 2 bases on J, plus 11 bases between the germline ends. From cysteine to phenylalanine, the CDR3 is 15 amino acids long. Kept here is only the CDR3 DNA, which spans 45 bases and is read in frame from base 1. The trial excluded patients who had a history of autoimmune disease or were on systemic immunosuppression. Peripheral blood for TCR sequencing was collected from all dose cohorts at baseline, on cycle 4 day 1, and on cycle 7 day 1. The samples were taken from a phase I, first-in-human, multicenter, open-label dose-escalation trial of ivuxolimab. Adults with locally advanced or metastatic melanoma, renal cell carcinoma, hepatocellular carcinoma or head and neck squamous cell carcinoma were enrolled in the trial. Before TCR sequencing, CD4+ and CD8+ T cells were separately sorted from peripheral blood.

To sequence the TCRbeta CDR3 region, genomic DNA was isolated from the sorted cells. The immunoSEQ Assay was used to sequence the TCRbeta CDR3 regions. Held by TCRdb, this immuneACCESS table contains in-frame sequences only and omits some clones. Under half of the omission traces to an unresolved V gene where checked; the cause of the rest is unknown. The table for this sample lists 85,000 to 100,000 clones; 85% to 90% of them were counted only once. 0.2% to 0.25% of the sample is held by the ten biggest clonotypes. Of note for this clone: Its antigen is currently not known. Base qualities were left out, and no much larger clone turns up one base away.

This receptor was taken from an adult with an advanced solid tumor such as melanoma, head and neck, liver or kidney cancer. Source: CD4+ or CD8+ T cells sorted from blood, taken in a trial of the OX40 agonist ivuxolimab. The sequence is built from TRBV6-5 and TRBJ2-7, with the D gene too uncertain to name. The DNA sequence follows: TGTGCCAGCAGTTACTCGATGGTCAGTCCCTACGAGCAGTACTTC. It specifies CASSYSMVSPYEQYF.